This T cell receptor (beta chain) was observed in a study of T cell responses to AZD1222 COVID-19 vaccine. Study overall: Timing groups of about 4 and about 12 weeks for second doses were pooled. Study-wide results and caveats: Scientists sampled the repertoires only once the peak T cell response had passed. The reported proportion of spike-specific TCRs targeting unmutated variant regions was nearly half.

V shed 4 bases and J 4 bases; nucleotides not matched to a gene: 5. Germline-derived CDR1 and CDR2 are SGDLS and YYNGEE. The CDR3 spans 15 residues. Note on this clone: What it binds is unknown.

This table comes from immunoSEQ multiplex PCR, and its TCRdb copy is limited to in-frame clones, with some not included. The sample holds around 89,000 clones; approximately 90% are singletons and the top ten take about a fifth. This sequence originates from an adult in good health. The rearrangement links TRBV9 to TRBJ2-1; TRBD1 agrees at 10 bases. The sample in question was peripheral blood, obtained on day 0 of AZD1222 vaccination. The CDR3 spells CASSLRQGAYNEQFF. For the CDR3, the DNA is TGTGCCAGCAGCCTACGACAGGGGGCTTACAATGAGCAGTTCTTC. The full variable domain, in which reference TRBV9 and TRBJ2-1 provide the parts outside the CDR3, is DSGVTQTPKHLITATGQRVTLRCSPRSGDLSVYWYQQSLDQGLQFLIQYYNGEERAKGNILERFSAQQFPDLHSELNLSSLELGDSALYFCASSLRQGAYNEQFFGPGTRLTVL.